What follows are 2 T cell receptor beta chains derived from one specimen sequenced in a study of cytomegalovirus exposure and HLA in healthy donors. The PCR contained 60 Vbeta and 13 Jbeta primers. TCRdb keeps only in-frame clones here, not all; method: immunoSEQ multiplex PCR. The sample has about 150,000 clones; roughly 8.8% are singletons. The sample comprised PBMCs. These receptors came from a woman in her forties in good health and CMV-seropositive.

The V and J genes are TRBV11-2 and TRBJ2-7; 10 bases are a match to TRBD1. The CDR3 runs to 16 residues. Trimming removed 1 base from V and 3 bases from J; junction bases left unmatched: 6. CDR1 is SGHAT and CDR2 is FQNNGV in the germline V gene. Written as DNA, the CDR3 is TGTGCCAGCAGCTTAGGGGGGACAGGGGCCCACTACGAGCAGTACTTC. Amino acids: CASSLGGTGAHYEQYF.

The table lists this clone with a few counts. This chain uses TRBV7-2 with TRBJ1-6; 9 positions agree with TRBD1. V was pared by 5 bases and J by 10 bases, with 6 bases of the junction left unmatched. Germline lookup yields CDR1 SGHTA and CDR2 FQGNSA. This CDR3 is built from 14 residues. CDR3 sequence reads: CASSTRQGGSPLHF. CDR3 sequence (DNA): TGTGCCAGCAGCACCCGACAGGGGGGCTCACCCCTCCACTTT. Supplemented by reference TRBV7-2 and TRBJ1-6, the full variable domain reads GAGVSQSPSNKVTEKGKDVELRCDPISGHTALYWYRQSLGQGLEFLIYFQGNSAPDKSGLPSDRFSAERTGGSVSTLTIQRTQQEDSAVYLCASSTRQGGSPLHFGNGTRLTVT.